This passage covers 5 T cell receptor beta chains from one sample sequenced in a study of neurological immune-mediated disorders. Each CDR3 protein is one row after TCRdb ran MiXCR on the 5' RACE reads. This sample has 50,000 to 60,000 distinct CDR3 sequences; over 3.5% occur once, and the top ten carry roughly 1.9%. Sequenced sample: CD4+ T cells from blood. These receptor sequences come from a woman aged 40 to 49 with multiple sclerosis.

This clonotype was counted ten times or more. V and J are TRBV15 and TRBJ2-3; D remains unclear. The ends were cut back, 0 bases at V and 7 bases at J, with 8 bases in the middle. This CDR3 contains 13 residues. Germline V CDR1 and CDR2: LNHNV, YYDKDF (reference sequence). The CDR3 coding sequence is TGTGCCACCAGCAGAGATTCCCTGAATACGCAGTATTTT. Translated, it gives CATSRDSLNTQYF.

This clonotype has a count of ten or more. V gene TRBV7-2 combines with J gene TRBJ1-5; D not resolved. CDR3 length: 13 amino acids. CDR1 is SGHTA, CDR2 FQGNSA, per germline. V lost 5 bases and J lost 4, with 9 bases in between. The CDR3 here is CASSHSGNQPQHF. The CDR3 DNA follows: TGTGCCAGCAGCCACTCGGGGAATCAGCCCCAGCATTTT.

This clonotype was seen many times. The rearrangement joins TRBV3-1 to TRBJ1-2, with a tentative D call TRBD1 (5 bases). The CDR3 consists of 14 residues. Germline V lookup: CDR1 LGHDT, CDR2 YNNKEL (reference sequence). The V end lost 1 base, the J end lost 8 bases, and 14 bases lay between the germline ends. Here the CDR3 reads CASSQVTSGSGYTF. The CDR3, as DNA: TGTGCCAGCAGCCAAGTTACCTCAGGGAGCGGCTACACCTTC.

This clonotype was counted many times. This sequence joins TRBV6-2 or TRBV6-3 and TRBJ2-3; the D gene could be TRBD1 or TRBD2 (5 bases each). CDR1 and CDR2 (germline): MNHEY, SVGEGT. This CDR3 is built from 15 residues. Trimming removed 6 bases from V and 2 bases from J, with 15 bases in between. The CDR3 coding sequence is TGTGCCAGCAGCGCCGGGACGTCATACACAGATACGCAGTATTTT. Translation: CASSAGTSYTDTQYF.

This clonotype was recorded at least ten times. DNA of the CDR3: TGCGCCAGCAGCCAAGGGACTCCGACCTACACAGATACGCAGTATTTT. It yields the protein CASSQGTPTYTDTQYF. V gene TRBV4-1 combines with J gene TRBJ2-3, with a weak D call TRBD2 (5 bases). Germline V gene sequence: CDR1 MGHRA, CDR2 YSYEKL. The V gene lost 1 base and the J gene lost 2 bases, with 13 bases spanning the gap. CDR3 length: 16 residues.